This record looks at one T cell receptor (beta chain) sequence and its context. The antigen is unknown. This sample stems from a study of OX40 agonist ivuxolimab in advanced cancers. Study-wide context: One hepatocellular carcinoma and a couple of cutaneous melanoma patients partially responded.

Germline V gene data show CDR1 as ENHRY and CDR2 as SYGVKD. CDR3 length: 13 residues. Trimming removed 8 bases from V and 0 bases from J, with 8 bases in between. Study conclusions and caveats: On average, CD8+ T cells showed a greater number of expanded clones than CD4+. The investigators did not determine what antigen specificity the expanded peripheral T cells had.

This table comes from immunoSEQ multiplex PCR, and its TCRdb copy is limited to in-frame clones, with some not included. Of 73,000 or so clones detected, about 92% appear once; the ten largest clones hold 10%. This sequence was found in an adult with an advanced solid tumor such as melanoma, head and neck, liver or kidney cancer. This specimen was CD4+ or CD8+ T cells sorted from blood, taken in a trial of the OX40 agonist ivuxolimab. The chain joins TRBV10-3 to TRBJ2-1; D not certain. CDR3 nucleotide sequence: TGTGCCATCTGGGTTCCCTCCTACAATGAGCAGTTCTTC. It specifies CAIWVPSYNEQFF.